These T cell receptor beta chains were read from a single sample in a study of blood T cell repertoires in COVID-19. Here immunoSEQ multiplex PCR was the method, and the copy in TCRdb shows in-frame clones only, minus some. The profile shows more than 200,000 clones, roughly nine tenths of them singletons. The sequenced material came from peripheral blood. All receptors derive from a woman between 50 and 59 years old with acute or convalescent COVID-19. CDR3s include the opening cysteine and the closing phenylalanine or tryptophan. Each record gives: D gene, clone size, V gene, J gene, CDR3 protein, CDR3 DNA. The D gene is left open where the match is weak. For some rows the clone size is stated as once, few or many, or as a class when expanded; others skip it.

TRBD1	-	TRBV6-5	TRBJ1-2	CASSYSRTGDLYGYTF	TGTGCCAGCAGTTACTCCCGGACAGGGGACCTCTATGGCTACACCTTC
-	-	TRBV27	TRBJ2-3	CASSLWVGSGDTQYF	TGTGCCAGCAGTTTATGGGTCGGGAGCGGGGATACGCAGTATTTT
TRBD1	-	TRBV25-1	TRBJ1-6	CASSGDSLNNSPLHF	TGTGCCAGCTCCGGGGACAGCCTAAATAATTCACCCCTCCACTTT
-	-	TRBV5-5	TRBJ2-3	CASRGGTDTQYF	TGTGCCAGCCGAGGAGGCACAGATACGCAGTATTTT
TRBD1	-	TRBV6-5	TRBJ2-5	CASRIQGGETQYF	TGTGCCAGCAGAATACAGGGGGGCGAGACCCAGTACTTC
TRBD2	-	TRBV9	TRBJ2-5	CASSSGGLAGGETQYF	TGTGCCAGCAGCTCCGGGGGACTAGCGGGAGGCGAGACCCAGTACTTC
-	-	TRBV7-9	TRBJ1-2	CASSLKLNYGYTF	TGTGCCAGCAGCTTAAAGCTTAACTATGGCTACACCTTC
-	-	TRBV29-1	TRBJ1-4	CSVLGGEKLFF	TGCAGCGTTCTGGGGGGAGAAAAACTGTTTTTT
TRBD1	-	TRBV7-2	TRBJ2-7	CASSLAGTGGAYEQYF	TGTGCCAGCAGCTTAGCTGGGACAGGGGGTGCCTACGAGCAGTACTTC
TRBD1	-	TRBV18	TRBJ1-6	CASSHDRVSLNSPLHF	TGTGCCAGCTCACACGACAGGGTCTCGCTGAATTCACCCCTCCACTTT
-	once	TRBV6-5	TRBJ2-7	CASSKLRQIYEQYF	TGTGCCAGCAGCAAACTGAGACAGATCTACGAGCAGTACTTC
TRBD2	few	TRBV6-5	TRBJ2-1	CASTLADPSRNEQFF	TGTGCCAGCACCCTAGCGGACCCATCCAGAAATGAGCAGTTCTTC
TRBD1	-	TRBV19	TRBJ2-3	CASSPRTGGIGDTQYF	TGTGCCAGTAGTCCACGGACAGGGGGCATTGGAGATACGCAGTATTTT
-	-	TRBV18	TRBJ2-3	CASSPFAEPDTQYF	TGTGCCAGCTCACCTTTCGCGGAGCCAGATACGCAGTATTTT